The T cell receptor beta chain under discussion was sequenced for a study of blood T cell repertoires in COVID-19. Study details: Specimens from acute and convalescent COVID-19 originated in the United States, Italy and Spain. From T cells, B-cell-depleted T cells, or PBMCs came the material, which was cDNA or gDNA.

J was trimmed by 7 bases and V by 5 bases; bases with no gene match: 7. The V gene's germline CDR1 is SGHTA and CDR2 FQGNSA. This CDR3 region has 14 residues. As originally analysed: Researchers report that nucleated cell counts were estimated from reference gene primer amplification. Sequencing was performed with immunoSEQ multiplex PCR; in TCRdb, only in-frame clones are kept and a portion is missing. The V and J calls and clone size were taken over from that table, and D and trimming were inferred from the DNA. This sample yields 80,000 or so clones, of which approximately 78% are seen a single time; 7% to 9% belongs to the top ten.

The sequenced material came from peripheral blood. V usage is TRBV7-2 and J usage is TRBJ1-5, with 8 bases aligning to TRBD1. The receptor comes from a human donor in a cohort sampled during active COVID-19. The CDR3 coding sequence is TGTGCCAGCAGCCACACAGGGGGAGCGCAGCCCCAGCATTTT. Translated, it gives CASSHTGGAQPQHF.